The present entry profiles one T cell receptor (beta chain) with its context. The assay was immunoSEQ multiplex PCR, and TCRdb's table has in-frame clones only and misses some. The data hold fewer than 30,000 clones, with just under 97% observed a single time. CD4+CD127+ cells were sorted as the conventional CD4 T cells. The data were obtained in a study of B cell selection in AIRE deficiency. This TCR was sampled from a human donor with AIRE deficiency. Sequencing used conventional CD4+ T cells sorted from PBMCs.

This CDR3 reads CAWGQLYEQYF. CDR3 nucleotide sequence: TGTGCCTGGGGACAGTTATACGAGCAGTACTTC. The J gene is TRBJ2-7, the V gene TRBV30; tentatively, D is TRBD1 (6 bases). The CDR3 contains 11 residues. Germline-derived CDR1 and CDR2 are GTSNPN and SVGIG (reference sequence). V shed 5 bases and J shed 4 bases, with 9 bases lying between them.